The source of this T cell receptor beta chain is a study of CD4 and CD8 cells across lung adenocarcinoma regions. Trimming cost V 5 bases and J 0 bases, with 12 bases left between them. CDR3 length equals 15 residues. From germline, CDR1 is MNHNS and CDR2 SASEGT. Donors had localized lung adenocarcinoma, a non-small cell lung cancer. This clonotype has more than one count but fewer than ten. TCRdb redid the calling of the PCR reads with MiXCR, one entry per CDR3 protein. This table holds 20,000 to 25,000 distinct CDR3 sequences, approximately 54% found once. The J gene is TRBJ2-3, the V gene TRBV6-1; D may be TRBD2 (6 bases). What was sequenced was CD8+ T cells from the center of a lung tumor. The clonotype comes from a female donor with lung adenocarcinoma. The CD4 and CD8 labels of this study may be unreliable. CDR3 region: CASSSVADSTDTQYF. The CDR3 bases are TGTGCCAGCAGTAGCGTAGCGGATAGCACAGATACGCAGTATTTT.